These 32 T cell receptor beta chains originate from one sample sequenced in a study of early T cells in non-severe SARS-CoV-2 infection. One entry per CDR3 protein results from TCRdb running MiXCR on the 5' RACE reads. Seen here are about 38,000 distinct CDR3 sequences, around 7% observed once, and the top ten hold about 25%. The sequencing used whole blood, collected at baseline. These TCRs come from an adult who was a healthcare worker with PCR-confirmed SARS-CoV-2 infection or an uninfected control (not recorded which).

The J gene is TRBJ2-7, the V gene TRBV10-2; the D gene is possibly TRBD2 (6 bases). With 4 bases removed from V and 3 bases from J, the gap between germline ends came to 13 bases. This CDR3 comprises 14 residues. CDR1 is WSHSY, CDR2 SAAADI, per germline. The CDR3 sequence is CASSVQRADYEQYF. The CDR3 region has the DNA TGCGCCAGCAGTGTACAGCGGGCCGACTACGAGCAGTACTTC.

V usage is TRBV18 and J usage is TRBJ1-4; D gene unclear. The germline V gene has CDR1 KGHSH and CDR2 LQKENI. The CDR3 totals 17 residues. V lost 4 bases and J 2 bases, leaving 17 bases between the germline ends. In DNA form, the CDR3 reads TGTGCCAGCTCACTAAGCGGCGGATCGGGGACTAATGAAAAACTGTTTTTT. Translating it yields CASSLSGGSGTNEKLFF. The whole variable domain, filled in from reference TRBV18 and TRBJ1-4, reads NAGVMQNPRHLVRRRGQEARLRCSPMKGHSHVYWYRQLPEEGLKFMVYLQKENIIDESGMPKERFSAEFPKEGPSILRIQQVVRGDSAAYFCASSLSGGSGTNEKLFFGSGTQLSVL.

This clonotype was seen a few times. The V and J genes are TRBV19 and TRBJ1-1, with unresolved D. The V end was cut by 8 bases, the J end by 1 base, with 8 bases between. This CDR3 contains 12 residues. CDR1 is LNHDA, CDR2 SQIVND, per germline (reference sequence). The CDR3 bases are TGTGCCAGTTCGGTCAGGAACACTGAAGCTTTCTTT. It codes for CASSVRNTEAFF. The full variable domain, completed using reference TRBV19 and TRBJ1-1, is DGGITQSPKYLFRKEGQNVTLSCEQNLNHDAMYWYRQDPGQGLRLIYYSQIVNDFQKGDIAEGYSVSREKKESFPLTVTSAQKNPTAFYLCASSVRNTEAFFGQGTRLTVV.

CDR3 region: CASSQGLLSGETQYF. CDR3 nucleotide sequence: TGCGCCAGCAGCCAGGGACTACTCTCCGGCGAGACCCAGTACTTC. J is TRBJ2-5 and V is TRBV4-1; 7 nucleotides line up with TRBD2. CDR3 length: 15 amino acids. J gave up 5 bases and V 3 bases, and 9 bases lay outside the gene matches. The germline V gene encodes CDR1 MGHRA and CDR2 YSYEKL.

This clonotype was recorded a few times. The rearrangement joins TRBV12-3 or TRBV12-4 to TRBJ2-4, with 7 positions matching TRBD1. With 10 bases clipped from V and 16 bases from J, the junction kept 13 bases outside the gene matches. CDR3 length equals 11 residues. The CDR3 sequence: CATGTKGAQYF. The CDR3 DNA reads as TGTGCCACCGGGACCAAGGGGGCGCAATACTTC.

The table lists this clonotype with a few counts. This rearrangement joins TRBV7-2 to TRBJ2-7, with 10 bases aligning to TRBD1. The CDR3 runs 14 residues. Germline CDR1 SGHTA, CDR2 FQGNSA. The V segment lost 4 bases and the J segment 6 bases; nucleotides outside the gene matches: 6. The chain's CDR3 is CASSYGTGVSEQYF. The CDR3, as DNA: TGTGCCAGCAGCTACGGGACAGGGGTTAGCGAGCAGTACTTC.

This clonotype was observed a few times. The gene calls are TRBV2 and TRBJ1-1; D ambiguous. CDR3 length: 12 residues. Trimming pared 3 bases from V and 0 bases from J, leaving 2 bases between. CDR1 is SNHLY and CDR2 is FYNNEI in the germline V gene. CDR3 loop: CASSEMNTEAFF. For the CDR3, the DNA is TGTGCCAGCAGTGAGATGAACACTGAAGCTTTCTTT. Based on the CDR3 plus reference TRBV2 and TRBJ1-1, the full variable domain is EPEVTQTPSHQVTQMGQEVILRCVPISNHLYFYWYRQILGQKVEFLVSFYNNEISEKSEIFDDQFSVERPDGSNFTLKIRSTKLEDSAMYFCASSEMNTEAFFGQGTRLTVV.

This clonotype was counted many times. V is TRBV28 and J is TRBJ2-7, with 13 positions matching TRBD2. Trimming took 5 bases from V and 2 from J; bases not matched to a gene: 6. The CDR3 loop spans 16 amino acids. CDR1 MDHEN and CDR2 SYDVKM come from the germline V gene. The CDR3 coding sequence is TGTGCCAGCAGTCCCCTAGGGACTAGCGGGGCCTACGAGCAGTACTTC. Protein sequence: CASSPLGTSGAYEQYF. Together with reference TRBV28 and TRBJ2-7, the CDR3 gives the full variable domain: DVKVTQSSRYLVKRTGEKVFLECVQDMDHENMFWYRQDPGLGLRLIYFSYDVKMKEKGDIPEGYSVSREKKERFSLILESASTNQTSMYLCASSPLGTSGAYEQYFGPGTRLTVT.

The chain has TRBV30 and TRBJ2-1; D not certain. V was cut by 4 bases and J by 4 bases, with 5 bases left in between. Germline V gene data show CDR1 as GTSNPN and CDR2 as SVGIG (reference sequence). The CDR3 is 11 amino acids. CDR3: CAWKDYNEQFF. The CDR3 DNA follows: TGTGCCTGGAAAGATTACAATGAGCAGTTCTTC. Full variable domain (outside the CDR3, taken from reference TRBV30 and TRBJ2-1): SQTIHQWPATLVQPVGSPLSLECTVEGTSNPNLYWYRQAAGRGLQLLFYSVGIGQISSEVPQNLSASRPQDRQFILSSKKLLLSDSGFYLCAWKDYNEQFFGPGTRLTVL.

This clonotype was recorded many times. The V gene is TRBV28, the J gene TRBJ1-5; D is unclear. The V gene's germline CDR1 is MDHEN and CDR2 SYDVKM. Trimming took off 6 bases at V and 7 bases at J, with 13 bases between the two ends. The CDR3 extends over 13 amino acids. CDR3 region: CASRYGSWQPQHF. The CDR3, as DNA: TGTGCCAGCAGATACGGCTCTTGGCAGCCCCAGCATTTT.

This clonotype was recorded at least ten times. This CDR3 reads CASSQGWLEAFF. The CDR3 DNA reads TGTGCCAGCAGTCAGGGTTGGCTCGAAGCTTTCTTT. V usage is TRBV28 and J usage is TRBJ1-1; tentative D call: TRBD1 (5 bases). The CDR3 spans 12 residues. Germline-derived CDR1 and CDR2 are MDHEN and SYDVKM. Trimming removed 5 bases from V and 8 bases from J, with 12 bases in between. The full variable domain, in which reference TRBV28 and TRBJ1-1 provide the parts outside the CDR3, is DVKVTQSSRYLVKRTGEKVFLECVQDMDHENMFWYRQDPGLGLRLIYFSYDVKMKEKGDIPEGYSVSREKKERFSLILESASTNQTSMYLCASSQGWLEAFFGQGTRLTVV.

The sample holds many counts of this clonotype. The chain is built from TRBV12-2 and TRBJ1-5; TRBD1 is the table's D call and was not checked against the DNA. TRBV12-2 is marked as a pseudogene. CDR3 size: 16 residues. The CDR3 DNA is TGTGCAAGTCGCTTAGGAGGAGGCAGGGGGTCTCAGCCCCAGCATTTT. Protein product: CASRLGGGRGSQPQHF.

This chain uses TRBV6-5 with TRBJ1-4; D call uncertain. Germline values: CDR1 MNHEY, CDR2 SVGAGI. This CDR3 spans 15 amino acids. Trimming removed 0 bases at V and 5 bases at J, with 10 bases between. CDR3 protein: CASSYSGKWNEKLFF. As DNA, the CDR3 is TGTGCCAGCAGTTACTCTGGAAAGTGGAATGAAAAACTGTTTTTT.

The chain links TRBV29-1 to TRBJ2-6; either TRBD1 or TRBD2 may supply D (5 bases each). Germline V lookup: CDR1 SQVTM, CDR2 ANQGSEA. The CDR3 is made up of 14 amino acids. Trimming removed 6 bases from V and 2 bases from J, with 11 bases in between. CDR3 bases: TGCAGCGTCCTGGGGGTGCCTGGGGCCAACGTCCTGACTTTC. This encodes CSVLGVPGANVLTF.

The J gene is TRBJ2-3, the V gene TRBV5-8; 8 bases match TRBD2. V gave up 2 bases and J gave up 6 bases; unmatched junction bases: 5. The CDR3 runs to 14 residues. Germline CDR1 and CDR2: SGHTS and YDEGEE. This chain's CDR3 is CASSLAGAGDTQYF. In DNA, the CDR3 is TGTGCCAGCAGCTTAGCGGGAGCCGGTGATACGCAGTATTTT.

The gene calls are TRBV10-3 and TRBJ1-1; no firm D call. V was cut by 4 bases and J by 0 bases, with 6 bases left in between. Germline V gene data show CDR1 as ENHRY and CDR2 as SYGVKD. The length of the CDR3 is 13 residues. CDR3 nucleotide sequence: TGTGCCATCAGTGGGGGAGTGAACACTGAAGCTTTCTTT. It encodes CAISGGVNTEAFF.

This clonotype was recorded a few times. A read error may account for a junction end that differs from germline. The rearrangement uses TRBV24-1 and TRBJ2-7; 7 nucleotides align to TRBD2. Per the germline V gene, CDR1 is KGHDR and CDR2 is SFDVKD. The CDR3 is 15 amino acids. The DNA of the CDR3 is TGTGCCACCAGTGACCCGAAGACTAGCTCCCACGAGCAGTACTTC. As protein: CATSDPKTSSHEQYF.

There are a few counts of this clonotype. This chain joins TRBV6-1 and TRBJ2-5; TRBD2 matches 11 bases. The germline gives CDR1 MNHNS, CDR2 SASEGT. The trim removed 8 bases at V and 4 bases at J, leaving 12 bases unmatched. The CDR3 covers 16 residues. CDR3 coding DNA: TGTGCCAGCGATGTAGTACCGGGGACTAGCGGAGAGACCCAGTACTTC. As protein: CASDVVPGTSGETQYF.

DNA for the CDR3: TGTGCCAGCAGCCCAAACAGCGTCAAAAACATTCAGTACTTC. Translated: CASSPNSVKNIQYF. V gene TRBV7-3 combines with J gene TRBJ2-4, with D uncertain. V lost 5 bases, J lost 3 bases, and 11 bases lay in between. The CDR3 contains 14 residues. Germline lookup yields CDR1 SGHTA and CDR2 FQGTGA.

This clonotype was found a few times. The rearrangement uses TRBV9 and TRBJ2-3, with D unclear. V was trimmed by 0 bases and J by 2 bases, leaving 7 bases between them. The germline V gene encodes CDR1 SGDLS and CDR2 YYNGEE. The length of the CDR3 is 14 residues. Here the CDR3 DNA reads TGTGCCAGCAGCGTAGGGCCAATCACAGATACGCAGTATTTT. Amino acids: CASSVGPITDTQYF.

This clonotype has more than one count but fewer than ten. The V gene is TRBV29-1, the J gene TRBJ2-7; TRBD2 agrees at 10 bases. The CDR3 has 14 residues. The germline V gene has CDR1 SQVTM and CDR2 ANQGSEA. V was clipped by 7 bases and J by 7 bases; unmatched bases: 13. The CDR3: CSGGTVAGGREQYF. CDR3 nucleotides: TGCAGCGGTGGGACGGTAGCGGGAGGAAGGGAGCAGTACTTC.

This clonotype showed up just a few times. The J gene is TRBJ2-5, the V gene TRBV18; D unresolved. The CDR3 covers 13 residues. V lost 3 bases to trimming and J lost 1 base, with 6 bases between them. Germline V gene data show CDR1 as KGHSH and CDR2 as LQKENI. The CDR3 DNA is TGTGCCAGCTCACCGACCCTCCAAGAGACCCAGTACTTC. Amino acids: CASSPTLQETQYF.

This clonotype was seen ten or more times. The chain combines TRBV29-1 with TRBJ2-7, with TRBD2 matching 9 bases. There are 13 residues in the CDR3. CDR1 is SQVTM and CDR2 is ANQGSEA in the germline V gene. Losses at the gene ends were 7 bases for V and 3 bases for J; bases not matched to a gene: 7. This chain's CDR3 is CSGIAGVGYEQYF. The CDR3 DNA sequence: TGCAGCGGAATAGCGGGAGTAGGCTACGAGCAGTACTTC.

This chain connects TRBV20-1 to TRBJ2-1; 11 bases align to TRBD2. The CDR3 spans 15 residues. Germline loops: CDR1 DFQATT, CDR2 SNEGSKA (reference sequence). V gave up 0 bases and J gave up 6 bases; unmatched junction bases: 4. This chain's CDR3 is CSARDLAGGGNEQFF. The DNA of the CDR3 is TGCAGTGCTAGAGATCTAGCGGGAGGAGGCAATGAGCAGTTCTTC.

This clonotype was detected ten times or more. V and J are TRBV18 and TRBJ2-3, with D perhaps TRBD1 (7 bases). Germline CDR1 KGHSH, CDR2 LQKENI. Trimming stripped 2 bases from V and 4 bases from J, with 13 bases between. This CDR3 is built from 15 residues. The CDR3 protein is CASSPRRGRPDTQYF. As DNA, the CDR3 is TGTGCCAGCTCACCAAGGAGGGGGCGGCCAGATACGCAGTATTTT. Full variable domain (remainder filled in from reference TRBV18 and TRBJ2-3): NAGVMQNPRHLVRRRGQEARLRCSPMKGHSHVYWYRQLPEEGLKFMVYLQKENIIDESGMPKERFSAEFPKEGPSILRIQQVVRGDSAAYFCASSPRRGRPDTQYFGPGTRLTVL.

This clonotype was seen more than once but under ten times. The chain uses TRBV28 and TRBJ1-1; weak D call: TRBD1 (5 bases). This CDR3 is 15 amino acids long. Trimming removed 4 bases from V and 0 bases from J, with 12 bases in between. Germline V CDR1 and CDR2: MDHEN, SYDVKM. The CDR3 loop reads CASSSVKGMNTEAFF. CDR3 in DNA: TGTGCCAGCAGTTCAGTCAAGGGGATGAACACTGAAGCTTTCTTT.

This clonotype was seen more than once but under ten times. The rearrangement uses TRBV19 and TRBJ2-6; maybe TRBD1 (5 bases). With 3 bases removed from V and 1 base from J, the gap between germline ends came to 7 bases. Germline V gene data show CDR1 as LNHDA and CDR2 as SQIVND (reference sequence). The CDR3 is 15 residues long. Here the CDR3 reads CASSMPGSGANVLTF. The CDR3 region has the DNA TGTGCCAGTAGTATGCCAGGGTCTGGGGCCAACGTCCTGACTTTC.

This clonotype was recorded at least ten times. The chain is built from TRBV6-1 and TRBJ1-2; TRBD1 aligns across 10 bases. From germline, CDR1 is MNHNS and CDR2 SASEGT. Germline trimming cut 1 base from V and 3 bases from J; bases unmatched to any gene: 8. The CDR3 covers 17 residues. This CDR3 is CASSEGAGTGDYYGYTF. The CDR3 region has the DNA TGTGCCAGCAGTGAAGGGGCCGGGACAGGGGATTACTATGGCTACACCTTC.

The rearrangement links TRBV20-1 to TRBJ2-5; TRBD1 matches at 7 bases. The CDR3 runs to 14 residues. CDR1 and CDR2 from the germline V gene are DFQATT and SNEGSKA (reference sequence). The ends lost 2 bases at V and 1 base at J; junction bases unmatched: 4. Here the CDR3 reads CSARRGGPQETQYF. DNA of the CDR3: TGCAGTGCTAGAAGAGGGGGCCCCCAAGAGACCCAGTACTTC.

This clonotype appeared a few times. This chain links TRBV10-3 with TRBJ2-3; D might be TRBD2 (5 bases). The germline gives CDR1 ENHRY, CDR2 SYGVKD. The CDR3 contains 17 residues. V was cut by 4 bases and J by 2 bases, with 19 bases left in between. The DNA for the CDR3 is TGTGCCATCAGTGGCTCCCGAAGCGGCGCCACCACAGATACGCAGTATTTT. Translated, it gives CAISGSRSGATTDTQYF.

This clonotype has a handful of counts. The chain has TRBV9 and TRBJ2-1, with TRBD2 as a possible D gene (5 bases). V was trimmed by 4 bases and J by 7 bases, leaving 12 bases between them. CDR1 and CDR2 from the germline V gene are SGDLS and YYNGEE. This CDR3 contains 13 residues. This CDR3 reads CASSPYTGNEQFF. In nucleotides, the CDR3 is TGTGCCAGCAGCCCATACACGGGGAATGAGCAGTTCTTC.

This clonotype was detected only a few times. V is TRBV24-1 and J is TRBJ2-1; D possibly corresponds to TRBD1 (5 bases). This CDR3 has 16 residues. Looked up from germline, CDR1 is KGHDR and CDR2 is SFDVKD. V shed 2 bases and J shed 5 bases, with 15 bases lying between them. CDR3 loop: CATSDSYRLMHNEQFF. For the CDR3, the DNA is TGTGCCACCAGTGATTCTTACAGGTTGATGCACAATGAGCAGTTCTTC.